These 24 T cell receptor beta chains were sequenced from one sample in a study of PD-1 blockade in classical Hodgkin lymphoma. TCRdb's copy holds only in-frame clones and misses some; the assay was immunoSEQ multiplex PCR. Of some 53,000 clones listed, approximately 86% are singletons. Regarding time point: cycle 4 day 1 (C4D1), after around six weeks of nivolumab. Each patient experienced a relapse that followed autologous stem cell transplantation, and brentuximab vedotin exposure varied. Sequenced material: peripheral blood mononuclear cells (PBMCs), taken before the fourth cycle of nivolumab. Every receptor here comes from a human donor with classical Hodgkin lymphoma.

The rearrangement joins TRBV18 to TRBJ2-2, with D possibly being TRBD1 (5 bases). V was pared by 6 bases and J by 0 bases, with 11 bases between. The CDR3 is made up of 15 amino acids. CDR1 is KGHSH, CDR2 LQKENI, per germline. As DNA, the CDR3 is TGTGCCAGCTCCCAGGACACGACGAACACCGGGGAGCTGTTTTTT. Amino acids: CASSQDTTNTGELFF. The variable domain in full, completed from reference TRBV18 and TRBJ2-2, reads NAGVMQNPRHLVRRRGQEARLRCSPMKGHSHVYWYRQLPEEGLKFMVYLQKENIIDESGMPKERFSAEFPKEGPSILRIQQVVRGDSAAYFCASSQDTTNTGELFFGEGSRLTVL.

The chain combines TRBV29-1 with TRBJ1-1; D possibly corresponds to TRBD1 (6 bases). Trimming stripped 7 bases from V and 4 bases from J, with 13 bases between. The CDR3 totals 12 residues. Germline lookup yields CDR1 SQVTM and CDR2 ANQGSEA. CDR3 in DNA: TGCAGCGACCAACAGGGAGGCACTGAAGCTTTCTTT. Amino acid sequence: CSDQQGGTEAFF.

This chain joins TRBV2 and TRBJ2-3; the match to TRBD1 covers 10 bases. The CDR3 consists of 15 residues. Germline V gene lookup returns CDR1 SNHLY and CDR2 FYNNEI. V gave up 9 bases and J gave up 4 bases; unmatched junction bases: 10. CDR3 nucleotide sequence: TGTGCCAGTGCGTTGACAGGGGGCTTGGCAGATACGCAGTATTTT. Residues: CASALTGGLADTQYF. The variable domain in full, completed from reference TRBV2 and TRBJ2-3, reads EPEVTQTPSHQVTQMGQEVILRCVPISNHLYFYWYRQILGQKVEFLVSFYNNEISEKSEIFDDQFSVERPDGSNFTLKIRSTKLEDSAMYFCASALTGGLADTQYFGPGTRLTVL.

The CDR3 DNA reads as TGTGCCAGCAGCTTAGCAGGACTAGCGGGAGTAAGTGAGCAGTTCTTC. Translation gives CASSLAGLAGVSEQFF. The chain employs TRBV7-8 and TRBJ2-1; 13 bases are shared with TRBD2. The junction had 5 bases not matched to a gene; V was cut back by 0 bases and J by 9 bases. The CDR3 loop spans 16 amino acids. Germline V gene sequence: CDR1 SGHVS, CDR2 FQNEAQ.

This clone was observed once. CDR3 residues: CASSPAALNTEAFF. The CDR3 DNA reads TGCGCCAGCAGCCCGGCTGCCCTTAACACTGAAGCTTTCTTT. The rearrangement joins TRBV5-1 to TRBJ1-1; D not certain. Trimming cost V 4 bases and J 2 bases, with 12 bases left between them. Germline CDR1 SGHRS, CDR2 YFSETQ. The CDR3 is 14 residues long.

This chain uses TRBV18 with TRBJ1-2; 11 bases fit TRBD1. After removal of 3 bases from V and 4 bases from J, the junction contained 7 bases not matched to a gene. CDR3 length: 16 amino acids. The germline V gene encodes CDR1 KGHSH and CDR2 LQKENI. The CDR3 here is CASSPLDRGPSYGYTF. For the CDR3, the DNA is TGTGCCAGCTCACCCTTGGACAGGGGGCCTAGCTATGGCTACACCTTC. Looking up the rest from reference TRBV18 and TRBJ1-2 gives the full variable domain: NAGVMQNPRHLVRRRGQEARLRCSPMKGHSHVYWYRQLPEEGLKFMVYLQKENIIDESGMPKERFSAEFPKEGPSILRIQQVVRGDSAAYFCASSPLDRGPSYGYTFGSGTRLTVV.

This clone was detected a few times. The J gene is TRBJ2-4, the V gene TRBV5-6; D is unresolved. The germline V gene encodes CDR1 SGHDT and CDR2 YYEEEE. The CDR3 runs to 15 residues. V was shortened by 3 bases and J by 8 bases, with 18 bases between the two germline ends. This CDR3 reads CASSSPWTEKDIQYF. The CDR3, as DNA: TGTGCCAGCAGCTCGCCATGGACCGAAAAGGACATTCAGTACTTC.

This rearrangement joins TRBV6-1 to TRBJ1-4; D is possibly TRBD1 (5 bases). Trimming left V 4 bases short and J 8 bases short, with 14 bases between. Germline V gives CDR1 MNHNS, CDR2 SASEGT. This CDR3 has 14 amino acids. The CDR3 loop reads CASSGQGRWEKLFF. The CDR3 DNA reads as TGTGCCAGCAGTGGGCAGGGACGGTGGGAAAAACTGTTTTTT.

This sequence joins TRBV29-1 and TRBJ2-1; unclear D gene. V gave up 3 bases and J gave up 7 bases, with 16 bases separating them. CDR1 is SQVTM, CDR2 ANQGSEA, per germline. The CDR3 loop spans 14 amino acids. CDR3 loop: CSVDSRSNRNEQFF. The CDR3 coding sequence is TGCAGCGTTGACTCCAGGTCCAATAGGAATGAGCAGTTCTTC.

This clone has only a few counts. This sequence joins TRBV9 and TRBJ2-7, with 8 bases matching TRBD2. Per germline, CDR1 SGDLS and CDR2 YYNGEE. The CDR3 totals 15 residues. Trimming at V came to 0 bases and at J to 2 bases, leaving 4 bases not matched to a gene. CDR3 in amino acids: CASSVEAGGPYEQYF. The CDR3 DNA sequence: TGTGCCAGCAGCGTAGAGGCGGGGGGCCCCTACGAGCAGTACTTC.

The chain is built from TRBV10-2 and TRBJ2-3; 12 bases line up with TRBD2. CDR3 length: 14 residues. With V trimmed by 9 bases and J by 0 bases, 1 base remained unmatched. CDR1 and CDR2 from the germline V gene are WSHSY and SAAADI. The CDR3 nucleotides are TGCGCCAGTGGGACTAGCGGGAGCACAGATACGCAGTATTTT. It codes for CASGTSGSTDTQYF.

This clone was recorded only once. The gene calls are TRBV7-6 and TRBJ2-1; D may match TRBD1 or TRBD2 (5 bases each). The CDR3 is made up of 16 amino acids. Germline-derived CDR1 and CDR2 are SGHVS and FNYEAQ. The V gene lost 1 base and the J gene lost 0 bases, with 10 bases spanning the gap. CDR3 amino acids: CASSLVWGSSYNEQFF. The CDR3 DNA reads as TGTGCCAGCAGCTTAGTTTGGGGGAGCTCCTACAATGAGCAGTTCTTC.

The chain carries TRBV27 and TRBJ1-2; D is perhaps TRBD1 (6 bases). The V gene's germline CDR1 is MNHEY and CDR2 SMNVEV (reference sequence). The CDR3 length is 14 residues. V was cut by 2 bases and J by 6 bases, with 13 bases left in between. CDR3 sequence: CASSLRGGIDGYTF. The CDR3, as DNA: TGTGCCAGCAGTTTAAGGGGGGGTATAGATGGCTACACCTTC.

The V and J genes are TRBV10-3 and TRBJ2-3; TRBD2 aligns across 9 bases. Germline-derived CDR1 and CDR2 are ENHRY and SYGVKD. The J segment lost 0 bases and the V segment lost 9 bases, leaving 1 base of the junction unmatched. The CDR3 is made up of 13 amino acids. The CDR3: CAISGGSTDTQYF. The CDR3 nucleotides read TGTGCCATTAGCGGGGGTAGCACAGATACGCAGTATTTT.

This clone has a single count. For the CDR3, the DNA is TGCGCCAGCAGCTTGGCAATTTATCAGGGGGAAAACACCGGGGAGCTGTTTTTT. This gives the protein CASSLAIYQGENTGELFF. This chain connects TRBV5-1 to TRBJ2-2; 7 nucleotides line up with TRBD1. This CDR3 is built from 18 residues. The V gene's germline CDR1 is SGHRS and CDR2 YFSETQ. V shed 0 bases, J shed 2 bases, and the junction held 10 bases outside the gene matches.

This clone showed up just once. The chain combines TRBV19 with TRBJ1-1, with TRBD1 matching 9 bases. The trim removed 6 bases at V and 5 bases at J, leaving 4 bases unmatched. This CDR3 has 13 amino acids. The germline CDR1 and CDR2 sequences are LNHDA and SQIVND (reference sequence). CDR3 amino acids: CASRTGTGTEAFF. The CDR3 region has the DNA TGTGCCAGTAGAACCGGGACAGGGACTGAAGCTTTCTTT.

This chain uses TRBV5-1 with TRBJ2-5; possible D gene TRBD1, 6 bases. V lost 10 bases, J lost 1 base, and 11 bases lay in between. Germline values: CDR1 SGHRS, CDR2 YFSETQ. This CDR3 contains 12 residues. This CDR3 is CASRTVQETQYF. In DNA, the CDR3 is TGCGCCTCCCGGACAGTCCAAGAGACCCAGTACTTC.

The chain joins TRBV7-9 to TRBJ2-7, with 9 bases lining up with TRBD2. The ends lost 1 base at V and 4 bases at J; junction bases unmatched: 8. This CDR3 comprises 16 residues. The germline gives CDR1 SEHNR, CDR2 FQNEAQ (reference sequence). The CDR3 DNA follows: TGTGCCAGCAGCTTAGATAAAAGCGGGAGGTTATACGAGCAGTACTTC. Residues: CASSLDKSGRLYEQYF.

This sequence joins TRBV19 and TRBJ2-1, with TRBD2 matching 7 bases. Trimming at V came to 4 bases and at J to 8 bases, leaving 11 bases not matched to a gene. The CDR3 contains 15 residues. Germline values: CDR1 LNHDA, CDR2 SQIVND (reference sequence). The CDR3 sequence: CASSRAAGVSDEQFF. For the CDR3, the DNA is TGTGCCAGTAGTAGGGCGGCGGGAGTGTCTGATGAGCAGTTCTTC. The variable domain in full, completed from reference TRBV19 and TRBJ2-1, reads DGGITQSPKYLFRKEGQNVTLSCEQNLNHDAMYWYRQDPGQGLRLIYYSQIVNDFQKGDIAEGYSVSREKKESFPLTVTSAQKNPTAFYLCASSRAAGVSDEQFFGPGTRLTVL.

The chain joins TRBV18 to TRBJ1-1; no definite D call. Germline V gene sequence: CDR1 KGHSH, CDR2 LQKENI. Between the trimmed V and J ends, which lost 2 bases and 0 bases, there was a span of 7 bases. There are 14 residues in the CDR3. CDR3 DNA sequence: TGTGCCAGCTCACCATCCTCTGTGAACACTGAAGCTTTCTTT. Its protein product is CASSPSSVNTEAFF.

CDR3 nucleotides: TGTGCCAGCAGTGAAGGGTCTCCGCCCTACGAGCAGTACTTC. It specifies CASSEGSPPYEQYF. This chain links TRBV6-1 with TRBJ2-7, with D hard to call. V gave up 1 base and J gave up 2 bases, with 9 bases separating them. The CDR3 runs 14 residues. Looked up from germline, CDR1 is MNHNS and CDR2 is SASEGT.

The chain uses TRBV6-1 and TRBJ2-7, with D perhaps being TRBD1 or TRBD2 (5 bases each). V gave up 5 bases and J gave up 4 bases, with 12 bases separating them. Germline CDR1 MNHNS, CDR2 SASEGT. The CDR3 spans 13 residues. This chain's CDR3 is CASSPGTAYEQYF. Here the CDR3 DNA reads TGTGCCAGCAGTCCCGGGACGGCATACGAGCAGTACTTC.

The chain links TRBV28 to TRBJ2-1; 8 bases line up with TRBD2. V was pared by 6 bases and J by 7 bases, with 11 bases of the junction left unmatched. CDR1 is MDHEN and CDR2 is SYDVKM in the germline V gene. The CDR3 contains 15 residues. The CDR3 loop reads CASRLPGGPGNEQFF. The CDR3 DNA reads TGTGCCAGCAGGCTCCCGGGGGGGCCGGGGAATGAGCAGTTCTTC.

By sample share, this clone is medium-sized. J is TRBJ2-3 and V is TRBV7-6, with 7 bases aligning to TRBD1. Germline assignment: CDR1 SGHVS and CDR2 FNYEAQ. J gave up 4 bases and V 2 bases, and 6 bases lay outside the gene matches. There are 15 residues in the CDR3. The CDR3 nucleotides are TGTGCCAGCAGCTTAATACAGGGGAAGGCAGATACGCAGTATTTT. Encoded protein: CASSLIQGKADTQYF.